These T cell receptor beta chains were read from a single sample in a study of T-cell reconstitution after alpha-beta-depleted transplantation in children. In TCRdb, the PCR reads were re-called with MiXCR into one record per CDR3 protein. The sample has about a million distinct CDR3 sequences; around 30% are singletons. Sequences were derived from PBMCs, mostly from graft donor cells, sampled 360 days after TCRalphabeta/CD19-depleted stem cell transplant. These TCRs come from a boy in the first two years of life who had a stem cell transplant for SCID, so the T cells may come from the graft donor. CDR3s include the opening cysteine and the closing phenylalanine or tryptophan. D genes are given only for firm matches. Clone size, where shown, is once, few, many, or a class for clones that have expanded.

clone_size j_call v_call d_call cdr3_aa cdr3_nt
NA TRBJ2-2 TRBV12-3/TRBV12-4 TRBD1 CASSRTGGAGELFF TGTGCCAGCAGCAGGACAGGGGGCGCCGGGGAGCTGTTTTTT
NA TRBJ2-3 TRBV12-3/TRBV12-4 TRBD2 CASSLLAGTRDTQYF TGTGCCAGCAGTTTACTAGCGGGGACGCGCGATACGCAGTATTTT
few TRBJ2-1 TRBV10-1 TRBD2 CASSESRIAGEYNEQFF TGCGCCAGCAGTGAGTCAAGAATAGCGGGGGAGTACAATGAGCAGTTCTTC
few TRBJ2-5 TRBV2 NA CASKDPGSLLETQYF TGTGCCAGCAAAGATCCGGGCTCTCTCCTGGAGACCCAGTACTTC
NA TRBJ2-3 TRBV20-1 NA CSAGIRGPDTQYF TGCAGTGCTGGTATAAGGGGCCCAGATACGCAGTATTTT
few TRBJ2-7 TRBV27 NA CASSFGGALPYEQYF TGTGCCAGCAGTTTCGGAGGGGCCCTACCCTACGAGCAGTACTTC
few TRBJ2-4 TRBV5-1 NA CASSLGGYEENIQYF TGCGCCAGCAGCTTAGGGGGTTACGAGGAAAACATTCAGTACTTC
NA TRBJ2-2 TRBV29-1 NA CSVGEGRTGELFF TGCAGCGTGGGGGAAGGGCGCACCGGGGAGCTGTTTTTT
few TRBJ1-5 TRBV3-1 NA CASSHGRQPQHF TGTGCCAGCAGCCACGGTCGGCAGCCCCAGCATTTT
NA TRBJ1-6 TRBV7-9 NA CASSDGAFGSPLHF TGTGCCAGCAGCGATGGGGCCTTCGGGTCACCCCTCCACTTT
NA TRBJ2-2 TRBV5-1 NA CASASGPGNTGELFF TGCGCCAGCGCCTCGGGGCCGGGGAACACCGGGGAGCTGTTTTTT
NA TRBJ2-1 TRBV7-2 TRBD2 CASRAGLAAYEQFF TGTGCCAGCAGGGCGGGACTAGCGGCCTATGAGCAGTTCTTC
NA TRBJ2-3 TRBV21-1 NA CASSLSGEADTQYF TGTGCCAGCAGCCTTAGCGGGGAAGCAGATACGCAGTATTTT